A single sample gave rise to the 14 T cell receptor beta chains below, sequenced in a study of identifying expanded T cells in peripheral blood. Measured with immunoSEQ multiplex PCR; TCRdb has only the in-frame clones, and not every one. The sample holds under 100,000 clones, 80% to 90% seen once. Sequenced material: blood. The receptors were sampled from a person between 18 and 69 years old in good health.

The chain combines TRBV7-2 with TRBJ1-1, with D perhaps matching TRBD1 (5 bases). Per the germline V gene, CDR1 is SGHTA and CDR2 is FQGNSA. Trimming shortened V by 5 bases and J by 1 base, and 11 bases separated the two germline ends. The length of the CDR3 is 14 residues. CDR3: CASSNGAGNTEAFF. CDR3 nucleotide sequence: TGTGCCAGCAGCAACGGGGCTGGGAACACTGAAGCTTTCTTT.

The J gene is TRBJ1-2, the V gene TRBV30; the D is unclear. V was cut by 0 bases and J by 6 bases, with 8 bases left in between. Germline V gives CDR1 GTSNPN, CDR2 SVGIG (reference sequence). The CDR3 length is 12 residues. Here the CDR3 DNA reads TGTGCCTGGAGTGTACGGACGGATGGCTACACCTTC. This encodes CAWSVRTDGYTF.

This chain uses TRBV30 with TRBJ2-3; D may be TRBD2 (5 bases). The CDR3 runs 14 residues. Trimming removed 0 bases from V and 2 bases from J, with 9 bases in between. Germline values: CDR1 GTSNPN, CDR2 SVGIG (reference sequence). CDR3 sequence: CAWSVGGSTDTQYF. DNA of the CDR3: TGTGCCTGGAGTGTCGGCGGGTCCACAGATACGCAGTATTTT. Filled out from reference TRBV30 and TRBJ2-3, the complete variable domain reads SQTIHQWPATLVQPVGSPLSLECTVEGTSNPNLYWYRQAAGRGLQLLFYSVGIGQISSEVPQNLSASRPQDRQFILSSKKLLLSDSGFYLCAWSVGGSTDTQYFGPGTRLTVL.

This clone was seen only a few times. The genes are TRBV11-2 and TRBJ2-7; possible D gene TRBD1, 5 bases. Trimming left V 6 bases short and J 0 bases short, with 15 bases between. This CDR3 has 15 amino acids. Germline CDR1 SGHAT, CDR2 FQNNGV. As DNA, the CDR3 is TGTGCCAGCAGTCCCTTGGGGCGGAGCTCCTACGAGCAGTACTTC. Protein sequence: CASSPLGRSSYEQYF.

This chain connects TRBV5-1 to TRBJ2-5, with D possibly TRBD1 on 6 matching bases. The germline V gene encodes CDR1 SGHRS and CDR2 YFSETQ. The CDR3 runs 14 residues. The V end lost 1 base, the J end lost 5 bases, and 12 bases lay between the germline ends. CDR3 sequence reads: CASSLLGTRETQYF. CDR3 DNA sequence: TGCGCCAGCAGCTTGTTAGGGACAAGGGAGACCCAGTACTTC.

This sequence joins TRBV30 and TRBJ1-3; 7 bases align to TRBD1. The CDR3 consists of 14 residues. Germline assignment: CDR1 GTSNPN and CDR2 SVGIG (reference sequence). The junction had 3 bases not matched to a gene; V was cut back by 4 bases and J by 0 bases. This CDR3 is CAWIQGTSGNTIYF. The CDR3 DNA follows: TGTGCCTGGATACAGGGGACCTCTGGAAACACCATATATTTT.

The V gene is TRBV5-1, the J gene TRBJ2-7, with TRBD2 matching over 12 bases. The CDR3 runs to 17 residues. V trimming: 0 bases; J trimming: 3 bases; junction bases outside the gene matches: 7. CDR1 is SGHRS, CDR2 YFSETQ, per germline. In nucleotides, the CDR3 is TGCGCCAGCAGCTTGGCCCGATCACTAGCGGGAGGCTACGAGCAGTACTTC. Residues: CASSLARSLAGGYEQYF. Based on the CDR3 plus reference TRBV5-1 and TRBJ2-7, the full variable domain is KAGVTQTPRYLIKTRGQQVTLSCSPISGHRSVSWYQQTPGQGLQFLFEYFSETQRNKGNFPGRFSGRQFSNSRSEMNVSTLELGDSALYLCASSLARSLAGGYEQYFGPGTRLTVT.

The rearrangement uses TRBV19 and TRBJ1-3; possible D gene TRBD1, 5 bases. Trimming removed 3 bases at V and 4 bases at J, with 13 bases between. The CDR3 has 15 residues. Germline V gene data show CDR1 as LNHDA and CDR2 as SQIVND (reference sequence). This CDR3 is CASSIGALGGNTIYF. The CDR3 DNA sequence: TGTGCCAGTAGTATTGGGGCTCTGGGAGGAAACACCATATATTTT.

This chain links TRBV27 with TRBJ2-7; 9 bases map to TRBD2. The CDR3 is 13 residues long. Germline trimming cut 5 bases from V and 4 bases from J; bases unmatched to any gene: 3. From germline, CDR1 is MNHEY and CDR2 SMNVEV (reference sequence). The CDR3 region is CASSVSGGYEQYF. CDR3 nucleotides: TGTGCCAGCAGTGTTAGCGGGGGTTACGAGCAGTACTTC.

The chain carries TRBV9 and TRBJ2-2; 7 positions match TRBD2. J gave up 4 bases and V 2 bases, and 5 bases lay outside the gene matches. The germline CDR1 and CDR2 sequences are SGDLS and YYNGEE. This CDR3 region has 15 residues. CDR3 region: CASSVLAEATGELFF. The CDR3 nucleotides are TGTGCCAGCAGCGTCCTAGCGGAGGCCACCGGGGAGCTGTTTTTT.

CDR3 nucleotide sequence: TGTGCCAGCAGCTTAGAGACCTACCAAGAGACCCAGTACTTC. Protein product: CASSLETYQETQYF. The rearrangement links TRBV7-9 to TRBJ2-5; D unresolved. The CDR3 extends over 14 amino acids. The V end was cut by 1 base, the J end by 0 bases, with 6 bases between. The germline gives CDR1 SEHNR, CDR2 FQNEAQ (reference sequence). The entire variable domain, with the rest obtained from reference TRBV7-9 and TRBJ2-5, is as follows: DTGVSQNPRHKITKRGQNVTFRCDPISEHNRLYWYRQTLGQGPEFLTYFQNEAQLEKSRLLSDRFSAERPKGSFSTLEIQRTEQGDSAMYLCASSLETYQETQYFGPGTRLLVL.

This clone was counted a few times. V and J are TRBV19 and TRBJ1-6, with TRBD1 matching over 9 bases. The germline V gene encodes CDR1 LNHDA and CDR2 SQIVND (reference sequence). The CDR3 runs to 15 residues. V lost 3 bases, J lost 6 bases, and 3 bases stayed unmatched. The CDR3 reads CASSIGTGRNSPLHF. CDR3 DNA: TGTGCCAGTAGTATTGGGACAGGGCGTAATTCACCCCTCCACTTT.

The chain is built from TRBV12-5 and TRBJ1-2; D not resolved. Trimming took 7 bases from V and 2 from J, leaving 23 bases between them. Germline V CDR1 and CDR2: LGHNT, FRNRAP. The CDR3 loop spans 17 amino acids. CDR3 amino acids: CASAEGNRTFRNYGYTF. In DNA form, the CDR3 reads TGTGCTAGTGCCGAAGGCAACAGAACCTTCAGAAACTATGGCTACACCTTC.

This sequence joins TRBV2 and TRBJ1-2, with D hard to call. V dropped 3 bases and J dropped 4 bases, with 12 bases sitting between them. The CDR3 is 14 amino acids. Germline CDR1 and CDR2: SNHLY and FYNNEI. The CDR3 coding sequence is TGTGCCAGCAGTGAGGTCAGTCGGATCTATGGCTACACCTTC. It codes for CASSEVSRIYGYTF.